This T cell receptor (beta chain) was sequenced during a study of CXCR3-negative and CXCR3-positive naive CD8 T cells (dated by TCRdb to between 2018 and 2021). Looking at the study overall: Some 130 million TRB reads were obtained in total, roughly 1.5 +/- 0.3 million reads per library. The diversity and physicochemical repertoire analyses included some 11 donors pooled from two independent experiments. For the TRBV-TRBJ cluster analysis, the naive subsets came from 5 donors, while the memory cells came from 3 donors.

Each CD8+ T cell subset was flow-sorted in triplicate, and 300,000 or so cells per subset were placed directly into RLT lysis buffer. To exclude memory contaminants, naive CD8+ T cells were stringently defined as CD45RO-CCR7+CD27+CD95-. Standard density gradient centrifugation was used to isolate peripheral blood mononuclear cells from buffy coats. A FACSAria III was used to flow-sort naive CD8+ T cells into CXCR3-negative and CXCR3-positive populations. An RNeasy Mini Kit was used to extract total RNA from the sorted cells. A note on this clonotype: No antigen is known for it.

The cysteine opens and the phenylalanine closes a CDR3 of 13 amino acids. Only the protein is on record. CDR1 and CDR2 are read off the germline V gene as SGHRS and YFSETQ. Sequencing used a NextSeq 550. The Human TCR Profiling Kit (MiLaboratory) was used to prepare UMI-labeled 5' RACE TRB cDNA libraries. The full amount of extracted RNA was used for cDNA synthesis, and the full amount of resulting cDNA was used for PCR amplification. Libraries were prepared in parallel with an identical number of PCR cycles. The paper's data handling went like this. MIGEC and MiXCR extracted about 53,000 +/- 10,000 unique UMI-labeled TRB cDNA molecules per library, requiring at least two reads per UMI. On average, each library contained approximately 40,000 +/- 10,000 functional in-frame TRB CDR3 nucleotide clonotypes without stop codons. Diversity metrics, including normalized Shannon-Wiener and Chao1, were computed in VDJtools after downsampling to 5000 UMI-labeled TRB molecules per sample. VDJtools was used to calculate clonotype-size-weighted physicochemical properties of the central five CDR3 residues, namely interaction energy, strength, volume and Kidera factor 4. Reads reprocessed by TCRdb are summarized as one entry per CDR3 protein sequence, and DNA is absent. These V and J calls are TCRdb output, not the study's own analysis. The sample has around 160,000 distinct CDR3 sequences on record. Of the sample, roughly 0.27% falls within the top ten clones.

Beyond this particular receptor, the publication reports: Compared with CXCR3-negative naive cells, CXCR3-positive naive cells had TRB CDR3s with higher hydrophobicity (lower Kidera factor 4), lower energy, and higher strength and volume indices. Surface CD5, linked to self-reactivity in mice, was comparable between naive subsets; TCR interaction strength was therefore also inferred from TRB CDR3 physicochemical properties. Freshly isolated PBMCs were used for most assays because CXCR3 expression partially decreased after cryopreservation. Naive CXCR3-negative and CXCR3-positive cells from the same donor showed similar TRBV-TRBJ usage, whereas memory cells showed distinct patterns. Repertoire diversity was comparably high in both naive subsets but much lower in memory CD8+ T cells.

The rearrangement combines TRBV5-1 with TRBJ1-1; TCRdb indicates TRBD1, and absent DNA this call remains unverified. The sample consisted of naive CXCR3+ CD8+ T cells from blood. This specimen's cell subset or site label, per the study, means: CD45RO-CCR7+CD27+CD95- naive CD8+ T cells expressing CXCR3 (TNR3+). The sequence came from a human donor in good health. Some clones in this sample may be carry-over from other donors' samples. CDR3 sequence: CASSGDRVAEAFF.